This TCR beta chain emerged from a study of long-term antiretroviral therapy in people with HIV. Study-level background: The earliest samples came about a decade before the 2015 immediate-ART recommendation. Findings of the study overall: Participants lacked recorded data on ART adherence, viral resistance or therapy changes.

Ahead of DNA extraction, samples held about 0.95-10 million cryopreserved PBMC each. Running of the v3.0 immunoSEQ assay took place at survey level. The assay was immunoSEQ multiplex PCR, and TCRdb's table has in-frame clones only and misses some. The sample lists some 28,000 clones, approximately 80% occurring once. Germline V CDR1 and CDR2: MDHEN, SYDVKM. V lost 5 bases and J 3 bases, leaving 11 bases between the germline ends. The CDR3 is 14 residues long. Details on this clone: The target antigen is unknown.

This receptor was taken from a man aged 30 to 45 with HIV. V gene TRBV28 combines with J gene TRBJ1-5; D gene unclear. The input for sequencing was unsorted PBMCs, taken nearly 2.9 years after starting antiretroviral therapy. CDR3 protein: CASSRSLANQPQHF. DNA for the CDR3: TGTGCCAGCAGTCGTTCCTTAGCCAATCAGCCCCAGCATTTT.